These T cell receptor beta chains were read from a single sample in a study of T cells in Graves' hyperthyroidism and ophthalmopathy. TCRdb independently ran MiXCR on the multiplex PCR reads; one entry per CDR3 protein. The profile shows 400,000 to 450,000 distinct CDR3 sequences, approximately 15% of them singletons. The sequencing input was blood. These receptors were obtained from a man between 18 and 35 years old with Graves' ophthalmopathy. Each CDR3 is given with its conserved first and last residue. The D gene is left open where the match is weak. Where a row states a size, it is once, few, many or the class of an expanded clone; other rows omit it.

TRBV19	-	-	TRBJ1-4	TGTGCCAGTCAAGACTCTAATGAAAAACTGTTTTTT	CASQDSNEKLFF
TRBV5-1	-	many	TRBJ2-3	TGCGCCAGCAGCAAGGGGGACCCAGATACGCAGTATTTT	CASSKGDPDTQYF
TRBV6-5	TRBD1	many	TRBJ2-7	TGTGCCAGCAGTTACCCGACAGGGGGCGACGAGCAGTACTTC	CASSYPTGGDEQYF
TRBV6-1	TRBD1	many	TRBJ2-3	TGTGCCAGCAGTTGGACAGGGGGCAACACAGATACGCAGTATTTT	CASSWTGGNTDTQYF
TRBV4-1	-	many	TRBJ2-1	TGCGCCAGCAGCCACCCCGTCCCCCGCGGGATGGGACCCTACAATGAGCAGTTCTTC	CASSHPVPRGMGPYNEQFF
TRBV5-1	TRBD2	many	TRBJ2-3	TGCGCCAGCAGCTTCATGCGGGGGGGCACAGATACGCAGTATTTT	CASSFMRGGTDTQYF
TRBV5-5	-	many	TRBJ1-1	TGTGCCAGCAGCTTGGGGCGCATGCTGAACACTGAAGCTTTCTTT	CASSLGRMLNTEAFF
TRBV6-1	TRBD1	few	TRBJ1-1	TGTGCCAGCAGTAAGACAGGGCTCGGGACTGAAGCTTTCTTT	CASSKTGLGTEAFF
TRBV2	-	many	TRBJ1-2	TGTGCCAGCAAGGCAGAGATTAACTATGGCTACACCTTC	CASKAEINYGYTF
TRBV11-2	TRBD1	many	TRBJ1-1	TGTGCCAGCAGCTTAGCCTGGACAGGGGGCAGGTCTGAAGCTTTCTTT	CASSLAWTGGRSEAFF
TRBV20-1	-	many	TRBJ2-3	TGCAGTGCTAGAGCTAAGGACTCCTACACAGATACGCAGTATTTT	CSARAKDSYTDTQYF
TRBV3-1	TRBD1	many	TRBJ1-2	TGTGCCAGCAGCAGAGGACTTGGTACAGGGGGGAACTATGGCTACACCTTC	CASSRGLGTGGNYGYTF
TRBV7-8	-	many	TRBJ2-7	TGTGCCAGCACCAACGCGTGGGGGACCTACGAGCAGTACTTC	CASTNAWGTYEQYF
TRBV6-1	-	many	TRBJ1-5	TGTGCCAGCAGTAAGACACGGGAAATCAATCAGCCCCAGCATTTT	CASSKTREINQPQHF
TRBV19	TRBD1	many	TRBJ1-5	TGTGCCAGTAGTCAGCAACAGGGGAGAGGCAATCAGCCCCAGCATTTT	CASSQQQGRGNQPQHF
TRBV6-1	-	many	TRBJ2-1	TGTGCCAGCAGTGCCCGGGACGGAGCCTACAATGAGCAGTTCTTC	CASSARDGAYNEQFF
TRBV19	TRBD1	-	TRBJ2-7	TGTGCCAGTAGTAGAGAACAGGGGGCTTCGTACGAGCAGTACTTC	CASSREQGASYEQYF
TRBV12-3/TRBV12-4	-	many	TRBJ2-5	TGTGCCAGCAGTTTAGATGCTAGGGGCGAGACCCAGTACTTC	CASSLDARGETQYF
TRBV27	TRBD1	many	TRBJ2-5	TGTGCCAGCTCCGGGACAGGGAACCAAGAGACCCAGTACTTC	CASSGTGNQETQYF
TRBV6-2/TRBV6-3	TRBD2	-	TRBJ2-3	TGTGCCAGCTCCTCACGACCAATAGCGGGGGGCTCCACAGATACGCAGTATTTT	CASSSRPIAGGSTDTQYF
TRBV29-1	-	-	TRBJ2-1	TGCAGCGTTGAATGGACCTACAATGAGCAGTTCTTC	CSVEWTYNEQFF
TRBV5-8	-	few	TRBJ1-2	TGTGCCAGCAGCTTGGAGGCGGCCTCAGGGGGCTACACCTTC	CASSLEAASGGYTF
TRBV3-1	TRBD2	many	TRBJ2-7	TGTGCCAGCAGCCAAGGTCTAGCGGGGCTCAACGAGCAGTACTTC	CASSQGLAGLNEQYF
TRBV27	-	many	TRBJ1-2	TGTGCCAGCAGTCCATACCCCCCAGAGAACTATGGCTACACCTTC	CASSPYPPENYGYTF
TRBV10-1	-	-	TRBJ2-3	TGCGCCAGCAGTGAGTCTACGGGGACAGATACGCAGTATTTT	CASSESTGTDTQYF
TRBV11-3	TRBD1	many	TRBJ2-1	TGTGCCAGCAGCTACGGACAGGGCAATGAGCAGTTCTTC	CASSYGQGNEQFF
TRBV13	TRBD2	many	TRBJ2-7	TGTGCCAGCAGCCCCTCGATTGACCCCAGCGGGGAAAGCTCCTACGAGCAGTACTTC	CASSPSIDPSGESSYEQYF
TRBV11-2	-	many	TRBJ2-7	TGTGCCAGCAGCTCGGGACCGGTCGCGGGGGCATCCTACGAGCAGTACTTC	CASSSGPVAGASYEQYF
TRBV5-1	-	many	TRBJ2-3	TGCGCCAGCAGCTTGGAACTCACAGATACGCAGTATTTT	CASSLELTDTQYF
TRBV7-9	-	many	TRBJ1-6	TGTGCCAGCAGCTTAGAGCAGTATAATTCACCCCTCCACTTT	CASSLEQYNSPLHF
TRBV6-1	TRBD1	many	TRBJ1-5	TGTGCCAGCAGTGGCGGGACAGGGCGTCAGCCCCAGCATTTT	CASSGGTGRQPQHF
TRBV2	-	-	TRBJ1-3	TGTGCCAGCGGGTGGGAGACTCCTGGAAACACCATATATTTT	CASGWETPGNTIYF
TRBV3-1	-	many	TRBJ1-1	TGTGCCAGCAGCCCACCGACAGGAGGGGTCACTGAAGCTTTCTTT	CASSPPTGGVTEAFF
TRBV3-1	TRBD2	many	TRBJ2-1	TGTGCCAGCAGCCAACCCAGCGGGGCCTCCTACAATGAGCAGTTCTTC	CASSQPSGASYNEQFF
TRBV29-1	TRBD1	many	TRBJ2-2	TGCAGCGTAATTCCGGGACAGGGTACCACCGGGGAGCTGTTTTTT	CSVIPGQGTTGELFF
TRBV7-2	-	many	TRBJ2-3	TGTGCCAGCAGCTTAGTTCTGGCAGGGAATCTCACAGATACGCAGTATTTT	CASSLVLAGNLTDTQYF
TRBV28	-	many	TRBJ2-3	TGTGCCAGCAGTGACGGGCCCGAGATCACAGATACGCAGTATTTT	CASSDGPEITDTQYF